This note documents a single TCR beta chain sequence. Only in-frame clones appear in the TCRdb table, and some are missing; sequencing was by immunoSEQ multiplex PCR. The sample records 200,000 to 250,000 clones, roughly four fifths being singletons. Per the germline V gene, CDR1 is LGHDT and CDR2 is YNNKEL (reference sequence). J was trimmed by 1 base and V by 2 bases; bases with no gene match: 6. The CDR3 totals 17 residues. This sample was included in a study of blood T cell repertoires in COVID-19. Turning to the study itself: From T cells, B-cell-depleted T cells, or PBMCs came the material, which was cDNA or gDNA.

This clonotype originated in a man aged 80 or over with acute or convalescent COVID-19. This rearrangement joins TRBV3-1 (or the pseudogene TRBV3-2) to TRBJ2-3; TRBD2 aligns across 10 bases. The sequencing sample was made of peripheral blood. CDR3 residues: CASSQRPSGRGTDTQYF. CDR3 sequence (DNA): TGTGCCAGCAGCCAACGCCCTAGCGGGAGAGGCACAGATACGCAGTATTTT.